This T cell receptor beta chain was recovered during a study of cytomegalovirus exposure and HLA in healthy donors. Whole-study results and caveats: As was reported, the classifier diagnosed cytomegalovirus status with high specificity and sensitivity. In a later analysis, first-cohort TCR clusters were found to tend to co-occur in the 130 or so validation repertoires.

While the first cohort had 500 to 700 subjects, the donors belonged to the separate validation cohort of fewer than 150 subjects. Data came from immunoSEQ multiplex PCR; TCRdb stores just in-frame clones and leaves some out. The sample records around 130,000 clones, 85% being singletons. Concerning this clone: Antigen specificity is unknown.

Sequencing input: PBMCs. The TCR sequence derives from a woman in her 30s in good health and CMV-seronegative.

CDR3 region: CASTPTGGGTQYF. DNA for the CDR3: TGTGCCAGCACCCCTACTGGGGGCGGAACGCAGTATTTT. V gene TRBV6-5 combines with J gene TRBJ2-3; the D gene is possibly TRBD1 (6 bases). V lost 7 bases, J lost 9 bases, and 17 bases lay in between. The CDR3 extends over 13 amino acids. Germline V gives CDR1 MNHEY, CDR2 SVGAGI.